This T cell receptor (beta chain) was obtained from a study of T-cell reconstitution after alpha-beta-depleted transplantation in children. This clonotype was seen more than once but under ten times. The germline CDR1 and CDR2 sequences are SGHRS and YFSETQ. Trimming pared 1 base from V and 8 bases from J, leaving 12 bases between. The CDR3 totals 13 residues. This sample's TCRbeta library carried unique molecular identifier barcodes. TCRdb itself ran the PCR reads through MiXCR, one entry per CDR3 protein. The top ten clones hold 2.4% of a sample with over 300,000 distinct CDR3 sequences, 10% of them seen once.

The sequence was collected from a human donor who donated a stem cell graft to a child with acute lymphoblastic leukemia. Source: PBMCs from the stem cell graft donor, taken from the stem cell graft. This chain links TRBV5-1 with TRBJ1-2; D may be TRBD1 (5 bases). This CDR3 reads CASSLSQVGGYTF. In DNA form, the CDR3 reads TGCGCCAGCAGCTTGTCACAGGTTGGAGGCTACACCTTC.